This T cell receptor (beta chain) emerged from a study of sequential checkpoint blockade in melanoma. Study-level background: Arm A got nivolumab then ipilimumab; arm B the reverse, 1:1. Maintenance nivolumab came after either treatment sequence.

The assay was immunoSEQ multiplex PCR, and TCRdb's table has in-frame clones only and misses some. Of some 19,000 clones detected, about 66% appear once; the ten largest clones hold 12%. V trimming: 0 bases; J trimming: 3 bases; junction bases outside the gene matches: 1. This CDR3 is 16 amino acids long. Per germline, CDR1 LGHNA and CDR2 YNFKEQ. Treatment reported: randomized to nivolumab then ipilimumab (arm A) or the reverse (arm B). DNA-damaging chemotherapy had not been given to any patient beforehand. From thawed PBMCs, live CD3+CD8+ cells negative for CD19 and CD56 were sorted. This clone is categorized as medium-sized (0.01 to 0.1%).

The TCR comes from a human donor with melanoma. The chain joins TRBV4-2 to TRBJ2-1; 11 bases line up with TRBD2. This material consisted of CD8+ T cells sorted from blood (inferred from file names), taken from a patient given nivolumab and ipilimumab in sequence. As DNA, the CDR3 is TGTGCCAGCAGCCAAGATGGGACTAGCGGCTACAATGAGCAGTTCTTC. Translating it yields CASSQDGTSGYNEQFF.